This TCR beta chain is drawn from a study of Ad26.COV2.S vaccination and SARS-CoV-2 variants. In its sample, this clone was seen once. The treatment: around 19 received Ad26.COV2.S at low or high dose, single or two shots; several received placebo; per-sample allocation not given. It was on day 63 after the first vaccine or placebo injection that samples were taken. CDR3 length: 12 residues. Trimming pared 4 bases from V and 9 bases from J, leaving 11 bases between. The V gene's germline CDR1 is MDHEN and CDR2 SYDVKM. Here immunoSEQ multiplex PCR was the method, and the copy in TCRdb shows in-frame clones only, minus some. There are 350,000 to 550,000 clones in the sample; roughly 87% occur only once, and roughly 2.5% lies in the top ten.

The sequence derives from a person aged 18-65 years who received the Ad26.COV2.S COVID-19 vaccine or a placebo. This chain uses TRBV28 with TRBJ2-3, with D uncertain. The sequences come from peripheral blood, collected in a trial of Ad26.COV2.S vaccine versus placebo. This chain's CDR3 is CASSWTVHTQYF. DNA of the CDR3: TGTGCCAGCAGTTGGACGGTCCACACGCAGTATTTT.